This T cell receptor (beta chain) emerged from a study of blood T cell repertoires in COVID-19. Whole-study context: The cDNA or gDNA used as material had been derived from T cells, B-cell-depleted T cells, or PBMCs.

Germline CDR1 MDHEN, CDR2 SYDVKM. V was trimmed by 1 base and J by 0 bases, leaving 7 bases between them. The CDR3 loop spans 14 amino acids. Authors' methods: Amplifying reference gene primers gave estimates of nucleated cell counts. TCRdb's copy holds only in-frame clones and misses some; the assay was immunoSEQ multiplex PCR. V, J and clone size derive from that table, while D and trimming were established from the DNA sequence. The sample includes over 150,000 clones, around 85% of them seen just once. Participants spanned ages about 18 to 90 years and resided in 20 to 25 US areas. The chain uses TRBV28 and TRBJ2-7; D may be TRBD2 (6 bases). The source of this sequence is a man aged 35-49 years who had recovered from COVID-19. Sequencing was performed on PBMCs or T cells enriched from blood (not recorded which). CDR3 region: CASSLLAVSYEQYF. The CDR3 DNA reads TGTGCCAGCAGTTTATTAGCGGTCTCCTACGAGCAGTACTTC.